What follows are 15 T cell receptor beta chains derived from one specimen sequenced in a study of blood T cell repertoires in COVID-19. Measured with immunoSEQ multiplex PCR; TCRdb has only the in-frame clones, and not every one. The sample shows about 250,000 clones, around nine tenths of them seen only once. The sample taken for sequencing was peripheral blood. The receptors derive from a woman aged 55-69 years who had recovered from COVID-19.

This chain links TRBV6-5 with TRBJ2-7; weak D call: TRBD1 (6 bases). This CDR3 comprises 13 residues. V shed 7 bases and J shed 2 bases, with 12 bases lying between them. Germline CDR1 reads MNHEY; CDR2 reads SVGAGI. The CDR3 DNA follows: TGTGCCAGCAACCCAGGGGACGCCTACGAGCAGTACTTC. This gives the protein CASNPGDAYEQYF.

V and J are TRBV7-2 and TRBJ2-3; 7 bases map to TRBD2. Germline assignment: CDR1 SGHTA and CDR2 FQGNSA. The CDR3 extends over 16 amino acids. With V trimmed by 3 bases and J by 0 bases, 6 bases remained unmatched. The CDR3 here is CASSFISGASTDTQYF. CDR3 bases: TGTGCCAGCAGCTTTATCAGCGGGGCTAGCACAGATACGCAGTATTTT.

The CDR3 sequence: CASTLGGADFYGYTF. The CDR3 DNA reads as TGTGCCAGCACCCTAGGGGGGGCCGATTTCTATGGCTACACCTTC. The chain recombines TRBV28 with TRBJ1-2; D may be TRBD1 (6 bases). This CDR3 contains 15 residues. Germline CDR1 is MDHEN and CDR2 is SYDVKM. The V end lost 7 bases, the J end lost 4 bases, and 19 bases lay between the germline ends.

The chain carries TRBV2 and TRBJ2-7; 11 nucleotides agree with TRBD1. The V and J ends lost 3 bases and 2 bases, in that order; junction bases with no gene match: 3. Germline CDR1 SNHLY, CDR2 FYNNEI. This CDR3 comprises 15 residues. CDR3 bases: TGTGCCAGCAGTGATTCGGGACAGGGGGCCTACGAGCAGTACTTC. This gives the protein CASSDSGQGAYEQYF.

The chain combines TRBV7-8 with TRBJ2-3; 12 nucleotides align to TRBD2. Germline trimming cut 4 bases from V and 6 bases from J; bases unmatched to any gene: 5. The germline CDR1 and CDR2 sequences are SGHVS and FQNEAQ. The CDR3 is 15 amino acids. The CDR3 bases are TGTGCCAGCAGCTACCGGACTAGCGGGACCGATACGCAGTATTTT. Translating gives CASSYRTSGTDTQYF.

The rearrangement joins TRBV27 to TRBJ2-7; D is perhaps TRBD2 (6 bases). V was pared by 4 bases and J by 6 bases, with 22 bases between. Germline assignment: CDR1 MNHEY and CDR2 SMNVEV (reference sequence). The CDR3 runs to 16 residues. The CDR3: CASSSPLIAGMSEQYF. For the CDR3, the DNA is TGTGCCAGCAGTTCCCCTCTAATTGCGGGGATGAGCGAGCAGTACTTC.

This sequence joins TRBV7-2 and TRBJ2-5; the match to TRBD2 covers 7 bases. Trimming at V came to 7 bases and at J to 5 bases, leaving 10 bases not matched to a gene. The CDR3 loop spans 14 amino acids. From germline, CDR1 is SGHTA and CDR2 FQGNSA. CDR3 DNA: TGTGCCAGCAACTTGGGAGGGGTTCTCGAGACCCAGTACTTC. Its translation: CASNLGGVLETQYF. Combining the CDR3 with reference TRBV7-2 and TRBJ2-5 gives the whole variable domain GAGVSQSPSNKVTEKGKDVELRCDPISGHTALYWYRQSLGQGLEFLIYFQGNSAPDKSGLPSDRFSAERTGGSVSTLTIQRTQQEDSAVYLCASNLGGVLETQYFGPGTRLLVL.

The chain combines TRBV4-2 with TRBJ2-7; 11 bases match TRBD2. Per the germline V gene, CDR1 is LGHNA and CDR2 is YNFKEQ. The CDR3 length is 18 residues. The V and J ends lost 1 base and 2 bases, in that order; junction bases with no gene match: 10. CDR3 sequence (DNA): TGTGCCAGCAGCCAAGGGGGAACTAGCGGGGGATTGACCTACGAGCAGTACTTC. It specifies CASSQGGTSGGLTYEQYF.

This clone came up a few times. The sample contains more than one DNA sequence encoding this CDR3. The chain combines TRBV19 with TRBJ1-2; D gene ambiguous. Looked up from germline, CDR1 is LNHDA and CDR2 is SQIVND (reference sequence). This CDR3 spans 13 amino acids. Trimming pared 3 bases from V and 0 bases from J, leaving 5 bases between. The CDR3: CASSIFSNYGYTF. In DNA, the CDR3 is TGTGCCAGTAGTATTTTCTCTAACTATGGCTACACCTTC.

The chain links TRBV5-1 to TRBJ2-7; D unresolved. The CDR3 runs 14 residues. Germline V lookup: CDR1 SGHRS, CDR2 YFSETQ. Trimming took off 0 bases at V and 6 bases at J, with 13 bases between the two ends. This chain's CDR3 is CASSLVMQSVEQYF. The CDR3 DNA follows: TGCGCCAGCAGCTTGGTGATGCAGTCCGTCGAGCAGTACTTC. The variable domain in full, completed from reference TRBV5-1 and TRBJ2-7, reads KAGVTQTPRYLIKTRGQQVTLSCSPISGHRSVSWYQQTPGQGLQFLFEYFSETQRNKGNFPGRFSGRQFSNSRSEMNVSTLELGDSALYLCASSLVMQSVEQYFGPGTRLTVT.

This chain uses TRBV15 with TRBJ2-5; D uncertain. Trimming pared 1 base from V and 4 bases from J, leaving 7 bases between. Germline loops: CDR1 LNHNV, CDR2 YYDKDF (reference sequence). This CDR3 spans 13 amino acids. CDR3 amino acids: CATSRVGGETQYF. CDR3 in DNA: TGTGCCACCAGCAGAGTTGGCGGAGAGACCCAGTACTTC.

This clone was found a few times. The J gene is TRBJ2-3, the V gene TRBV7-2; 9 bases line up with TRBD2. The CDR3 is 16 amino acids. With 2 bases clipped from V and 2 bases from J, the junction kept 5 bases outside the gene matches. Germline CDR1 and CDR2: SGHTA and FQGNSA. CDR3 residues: CASSLQASGDTDTQYF. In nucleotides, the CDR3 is TGTGCCAGCAGCTTACAGGCTAGCGGGGACACAGATACGCAGTATTTT.

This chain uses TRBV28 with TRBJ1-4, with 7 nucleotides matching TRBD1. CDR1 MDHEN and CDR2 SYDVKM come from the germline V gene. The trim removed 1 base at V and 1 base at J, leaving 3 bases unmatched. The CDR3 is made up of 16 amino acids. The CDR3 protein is CASSLSGQLTNEKLFF. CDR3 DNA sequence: TGTGCCAGCAGTTTATCGGGACAGCTAACTAATGAAAAACTGTTTTTT.

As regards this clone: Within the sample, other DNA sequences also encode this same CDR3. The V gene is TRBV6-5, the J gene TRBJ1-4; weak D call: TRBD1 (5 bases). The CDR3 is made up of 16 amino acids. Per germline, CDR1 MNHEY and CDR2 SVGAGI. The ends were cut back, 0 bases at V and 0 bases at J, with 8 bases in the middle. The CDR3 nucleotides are TGTGCCAGCAGTTACTCGTGGGGGGCAACTAATGAAAAACTGTTTTTT. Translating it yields CASSYSWGATNEKLFF.

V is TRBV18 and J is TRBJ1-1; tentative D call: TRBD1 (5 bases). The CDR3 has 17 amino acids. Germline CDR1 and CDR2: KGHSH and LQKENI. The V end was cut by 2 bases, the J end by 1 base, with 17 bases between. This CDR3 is CASSPNLPGGSNTEAFF. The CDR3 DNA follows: TGTGCCAGCTCACCAAATCTTCCGGGGGGTTCGAACACTGAAGCTTTCTTT.